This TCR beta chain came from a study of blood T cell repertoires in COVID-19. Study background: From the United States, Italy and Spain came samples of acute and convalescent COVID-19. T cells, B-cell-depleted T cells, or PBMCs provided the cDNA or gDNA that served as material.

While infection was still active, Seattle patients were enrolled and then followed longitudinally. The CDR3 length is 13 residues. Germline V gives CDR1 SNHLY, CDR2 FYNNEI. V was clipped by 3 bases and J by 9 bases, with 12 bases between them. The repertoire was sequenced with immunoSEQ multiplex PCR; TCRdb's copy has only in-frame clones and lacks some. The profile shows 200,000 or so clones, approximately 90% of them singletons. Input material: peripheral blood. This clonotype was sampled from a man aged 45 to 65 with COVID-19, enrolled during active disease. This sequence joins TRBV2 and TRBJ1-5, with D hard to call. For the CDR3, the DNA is TGTGCCAGCAGTGATTTGGGCGGGCGGCCCCAGCATTTT. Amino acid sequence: CASSDLGGRPQHF.